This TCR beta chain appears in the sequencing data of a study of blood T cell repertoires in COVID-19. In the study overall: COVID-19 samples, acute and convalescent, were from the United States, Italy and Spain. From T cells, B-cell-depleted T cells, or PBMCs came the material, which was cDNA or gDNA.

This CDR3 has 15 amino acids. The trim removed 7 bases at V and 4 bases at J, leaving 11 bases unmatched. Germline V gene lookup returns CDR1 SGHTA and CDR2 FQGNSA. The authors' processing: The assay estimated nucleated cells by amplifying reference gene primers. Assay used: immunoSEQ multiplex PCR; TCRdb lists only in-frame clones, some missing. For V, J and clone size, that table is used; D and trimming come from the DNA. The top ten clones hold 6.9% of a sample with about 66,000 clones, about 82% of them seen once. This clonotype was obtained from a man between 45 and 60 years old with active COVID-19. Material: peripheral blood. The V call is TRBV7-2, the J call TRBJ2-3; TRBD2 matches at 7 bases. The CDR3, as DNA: TGTGCCAGCATACAAGCGGGGAGTAAAGCAGATACGCAGTATTTT. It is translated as CASIQAGSKADTQYF.